Each of the 27 T cell receptor beta chains below was sequenced from the same sample in a study of blood T cell repertoires in COVID-19. The repertoire was sequenced with immunoSEQ multiplex PCR; TCRdb's copy has only in-frame clones and lacks some. Of over 85,000 clones in the sample, about 85% were seen once. Sequenced material: peripheral blood. These receptors all come from a human donor in a cohort sampled during active COVID-19.

This clone was detected a few times. The chain combines TRBV6-5 with TRBJ2-3, with D perhaps matching TRBD2 (5 bases). The length of the CDR3 is 14 residues. The V and J ends lost 0 bases and 6 bases respectively, with 10 bases between them. Germline lookup yields CDR1 MNHEY and CDR2 SVGAGI. The CDR3 nucleotides are TGTGCCAGCAGTTACTCAGGACTCCCGGATACGCAGTATTTT. Translation: CASSYSGLPDTQYF.

The rearrangement uses TRBV9 and TRBJ1-2; 7 nucleotides align to TRBD1. The CDR3 runs 14 residues. From germline, CDR1 is SGDLS and CDR2 YYNGEE. Trimming took 3 bases from V and 6 from J; bases not matched to a gene: 8. The CDR3 loop reads CASSAAGTANGYTF. In DNA form, the CDR3 reads TGTGCCAGCAGCGCCGCGGGGACAGCTAATGGCTACACCTTC.

This chain uses TRBV24-1 with TRBJ2-3, with 10 bases that match TRBD2. The V segment lost 5 bases and the J segment 6 bases; nucleotides outside the gene matches: 7. Looked up from germline, CDR1 is KGHDR and CDR2 is SFDVKD. The CDR3 has 15 residues. CDR3 loop: CATSAASGGADTQYF. Written as DNA, the CDR3 is TGTGCCACCAGTGCGGCTAGCGGGGGTGCGGATACGCAGTATTTT.

The chain links TRBV7-3 to TRBJ1-2; D unresolved. Trimming left V 0 bases short and J 8 bases short, with 13 bases between. This CDR3 comprises 14 residues. Looked up from germline, CDR1 is SGHTA and CDR2 is FQGTGA. DNA of the CDR3: TGTGCCAGCAGCTTAACGCCGGGGTTAGAGGGCTACACCTTC. It specifies CASSLTPGLEGYTF.

The rearrangement links TRBV6-5 to TRBJ1-1; 12 bases align to TRBD1. The CDR3 sequence is 15 residues long. The J segment lost 6 bases and the V segment lost 2 bases, leaving 4 bases of the junction unmatched. Germline V lookup: CDR1 MNHEY, CDR2 SVGAGI. The CDR3 coding sequence is TGTGCCAGCAGTTACGGGGACAGGGGGCTGTCTGAAGCTTTCTTT. Encoded protein: CASSYGDRGLSEAFF.

CDR3 sequence reads: CASSSGQYNSPLHF. CDR3 bases: TGTGCCAGCAGTTCGGGACAGTATAATTCACCCCTCCACTTT. The J gene is TRBJ1-6, the V gene TRBV6-5; 7 nucleotides align to TRBD1. V shed 4 bases and J 4 bases; nucleotides not matched to a gene: 1. The CDR3 runs 14 residues. CDR1 MNHEY and CDR2 SVGAGI come from the germline V gene.

The chain uses TRBV11-2 and TRBJ2-1, with TRBD2 as a possible D gene (6 bases). The CDR3 is 14 amino acids. Germline CDR1 is SGHAT and CDR2 is FQNNGV. The V and J ends lost 2 bases and 15 bases respectively, with 20 bases between them. The CDR3 here is CASSLLLARAPRFF. Written as DNA, the CDR3 is TGTGCCAGCAGCTTACTCCTAGCGAGAGCTCCCCGGTTCTTC. Combining the CDR3 with reference TRBV11-2 and TRBJ2-1 gives the whole variable domain EAGVAQSPRYKIIEKRQSVAFWCNPISGHATLYWYQQILGQGPKLLIQFQNNGVVDDSQLPKDRFSAERLKGVDSTLKIQPAKLEDSAVYLCASSLLLARAPRFFGPGTRLTVL.

The chain carries TRBV4-3 and TRBJ1-2; unclear D gene. Germline lookup yields CDR1 LGHNA and CDR2 YSLEER. The CDR3 is 16 amino acids. The V end lost 0 bases, the J end lost 3 bases, and 14 bases lay between the germline ends. CDR3 coding DNA: TGCGCCAGCAGCCAAGATTCGCAACACCGGGACTATGGCTACACCTTC. It yields the protein CASSQDSQHRDYGYTF.

This chain uses TRBV19 with TRBJ2-3; D is unresolved. Germline CDR1 reads LNHDA; CDR2 reads SQIVND (reference sequence). V was shortened by 5 bases and J by 3 bases, with 9 bases between the two germline ends. CDR3 length: 13 residues. CDR3 sequence reads: CASSRGWTDTQYF. The CDR3 DNA reads TGTGCCAGTAGTCGCGGTTGGACAGATACGCAGTATTTT.

This clone was found a few times. The chain couples TRBV6-2 or TRBV6-3 to TRBJ1-2, with 10 bases identical to TRBD1. The germline V gene encodes CDR1 MNHEY and CDR2 SVGEGT. After removal of 2 bases from V and 8 bases from J, the junction contained 5 bases not matched to a gene. The CDR3 has 14 amino acids. In nucleotides, the CDR3 is TGTGCCAGCAGTTACCGACAGGGGGCTCGGGGCTACACCTTC. It translates to CASSYRQGARGYTF.

V gene TRBV3-1 (or the pseudogene TRBV3-2) combines with J gene TRBJ2-3; 7 positions agree with TRBD2. Germline V lookup: CDR1 LGHDT, CDR2 YNNKEL (reference sequence). Unmatched junction bases numbered 9, after V lost 1 base and J lost 5 bases. The CDR3 totals 16 residues. The CDR3, as DNA: TGTGCCAGCAGCCAAGGGGGTGCGGGAGCGAAAGATACGCAGTATTTT. Its translation is CASSQGGAGAKDTQYF.

This chain uses TRBV28 with TRBJ1-1; TRBD1 is a possible D gene (5 bases). Per germline, CDR1 MDHEN and CDR2 SYDVKM. The CDR3 totals 15 residues. Trimming shortened V by 6 bases and J by 1 base, and 15 bases separated the two germline ends. The CDR3 protein is CASSPPAGANTEAFF. DNA of the CDR3: TGTGCCAGCAGCCCTCCTGCTGGGGCGAACACTGAAGCTTTCTTT.

This chain links TRBV4-3 with TRBJ2-2; D possibly corresponds to TRBD1 (5 bases). The CDR3 loop spans 14 amino acids. Germline V gene lookup returns CDR1 LGHNA and CDR2 YSLEER. V gave up 1 base and J gave up 7 bases, with 10 bases separating them. CDR3 loop: CASSQVQGFGELFF. In DNA, the CDR3 is TGCGCCAGCAGCCAAGTTCAGGGTTTCGGGGAGCTGTTTTTT.

The chain combines TRBV6-5 with TRBJ2-7; 8 bases agree with TRBD2. This CDR3 contains 15 residues. The V segment lost 6 bases and the J segment 6 bases; nucleotides outside the gene matches: 13. The germline gives CDR1 MNHEY, CDR2 SVGAGI. Here the CDR3 DNA reads TGTGCCAGCAGCTTAAGAGCGGGGGAAAAAGGCGAGCAGTACTTC. This codes for CASSLRAGEKGEQYF.

Only one count was recorded for this clone. This chain uses TRBV27 with TRBJ1-1; 7 nucleotides align to TRBD1. This CDR3 is built from 16 residues. Germline CDR1 is MNHEY and CDR2 is SMNVEV (reference sequence). With 4 bases clipped from V and 5 bases from J, the junction kept 13 bases outside the gene matches. The CDR3 coding sequence is TGTGCCAGCAGTTGGGGATCTACGACAGGGCCTACTGAAGCTTTCTTT. Translated, it gives CASSWGSTTGPTEAFF.

On this clone: At one end the junction does not follow the germline gene, possibly because of a read error. V usage is TRBV19 and J usage is TRBJ1-2; D is unclear. Germline loops: CDR1 LNHDA, CDR2 SQIVND (reference sequence). This CDR3 has 9 residues. The chain's CDR3 is CASGRGYTF. The DNA of the CDR3 is TGCGCCTCGGGGAGAGGCTACACCTTC.

The J gene is TRBJ2-7, the V gene TRBV7-9; TRBD1 matches at 9 bases. Per the germline V gene, CDR1 is SEHNR and CDR2 is FQNEAQ (reference sequence). V lost 1 base and J lost 2; bases outside the gene matches: 6. This CDR3 has 16 residues. The CDR3 protein is CASSLEYRQGAYEQYF. CDR3 nucleotide sequence: TGTGCCAGCAGCTTAGAGTATAGACAGGGGGCCTACGAGCAGTACTTC. The complete variable domain, with remaining parts taken from reference TRBV7-9 and TRBJ2-7, reads DTGVSQNPRHKITKRGQNVTFRCDPISEHNRLYWYRQTLGQGPEFLTYFQNEAQLEKSRLLSDRFSAERPKGSFSTLEIQRTEQGDSAMYLCASSLEYRQGAYEQYFGPGTRLTVT.

A remark on this clone: In the same sample, other DNA sequences code for this CDR3. The chain links TRBV3-1 (or the pseudogene TRBV3-2) to TRBJ2-5, with D possibly TRBD1 on 6 matching bases. Trimming took off 1 base at V and 4 bases at J, with 7 bases between the two ends. The CDR3 length is 13 residues. Germline CDR1 LGHDT, CDR2 YNNKEL (reference sequence). The CDR3 protein is CASSQGRGETQYF. The CDR3, as DNA: TGTGCCAGCAGCCAAGGCAGGGGAGAGACCCAGTACTTC.

The rearrangement links TRBV27 to TRBJ2-7; 8 nucleotides match TRBD1. CDR1 and CDR2 (germline): MNHEY, SMNVEV (reference sequence). The CDR3 consists of 14 residues. Trimming cost V 6 bases and J 2 bases; bases outside gene matches: 6. CDR3 DNA sequence: TGTGCCAGCAGAAGGACAGGGCACCCCTACGAGCAGTACTTC. This encodes CASRRTGHPYEQYF.

The genes are TRBV12-5 and TRBJ2-3, with 8 bases fitting TRBD2. Looked up from germline, CDR1 is LGHNT and CDR2 is FRNRAP. CDR3 length: 16 amino acids. The DNA for the CDR3 is TGTGCATCGGGGAGCGGGGGCCAAGGGAGCACAGATACGCAGTATTTT. Protein: CASGSGGQGSTDTQYF.

CDR3 in amino acids: CASRDRGNGYTF. CDR3 nucleotide sequence: TGTGCCAGCAGGGACAGGGGAAATGGCTACACCTTC. The chain has TRBV2 and TRBJ1-2; 9 bases align to TRBD1. V gave up 6 bases and J gave up 6 bases; unmatched junction bases: 2. This CDR3 is built from 12 residues. Germline V lookup: CDR1 SNHLY, CDR2 FYNNEI.

V gene TRBV6-4 combines with J gene TRBJ2-2; D is unresolved. The CDR3 extends over 13 amino acids. Germline assignment: CDR1 MRHNA and CDR2 SNTAGT. The V and J ends lost 4 bases and 1 base respectively, with 4 bases between them. Here the CDR3 reads CASSVQNTGELFF. In nucleotides, the CDR3 is TGTGCCAGCAGTGTACAGAACACCGGGGAGCTGTTTTTT.

The chain links TRBV27 to TRBJ2-3, with 7 bases aligning to TRBD1. Germline V CDR1 and CDR2: MNHEY, SMNVEV (reference sequence). The J segment lost 3 bases and the V segment lost 3 bases, leaving 9 bases of the junction unmatched. This CDR3 contains 16 residues. The CDR3 DNA reads TGTGCCAGCAGTTTGACAGGGAGTAGAAGGACAGATACGCAGTATTTT. This gives the protein CASSLTGSRRTDTQYF.

The chain couples TRBV9 to TRBJ1-2; D might be TRBD1 (6 bases). CDR1 and CDR2 (germline): SGDLS, YYNGEE. CDR3 size: 15 residues. Deletions cut 0 bases from V and 7 bases from J, with 16 bases between. The DNA for the CDR3 is TGTGCCAGCAGCGTAGTCTCCCACAGGGCCGGTGGCTACACCTTC. Its protein is CASSVVSHRAGGYTF.

The rearrangement uses TRBV12-3 or TRBV12-4 and TRBJ1-4, with D perhaps TRBD1 (5 bases). This CDR3 contains 13 residues. Trimming removed 8 bases from V and 4 bases from J, with 11 bases in between. In DNA form, the CDR3 reads TGTGCCAGCCGGGGACTTTTTAATGAAAAACTGTTTTTT. Its protein is CASRGLFNEKLFF.

The CDR3 sequence is CASSRTAGEGYNEQFF. CDR3 coding DNA: TGTGCCAGCAGCCGGACAGCGGGAGAGGGCTACAATGAGCAGTTCTTC. The J gene is TRBJ2-1, the V gene TRBV5-6; TRBD2 matches at 8 bases. This CDR3 contains 16 residues. Germline V gene lookup returns CDR1 SGHDT and CDR2 YYEEEE. V was pared by 4 bases and J by 3 bases, with 9 bases of the junction left unmatched.

The V and J genes are TRBV19 and TRBJ1-1; weak D call: TRBD1 (5 bases). Germline loops: CDR1 LNHDA, CDR2 SQIVND (reference sequence). The CDR3 extends over 13 amino acids. Trimming stripped 5 bases from V and 4 bases from J, with 11 bases between. The CDR3 sequence: CASSLGPSTEAFF. As DNA, the CDR3 is TGTGCCAGTAGTCTGGGGCCGAGCACTGAAGCTTTCTTT. Looking up the rest from reference TRBV19 and TRBJ1-1 gives the full variable domain: DGGITQSPKYLFRKEGQNVTLSCEQNLNHDAMYWYRQDPGQGLRLIYYSQIVNDFQKGDIAEGYSVSREKKESFPLTVTSAQKNPTAFYLCASSLGPSTEAFFGQGTRLTVV.